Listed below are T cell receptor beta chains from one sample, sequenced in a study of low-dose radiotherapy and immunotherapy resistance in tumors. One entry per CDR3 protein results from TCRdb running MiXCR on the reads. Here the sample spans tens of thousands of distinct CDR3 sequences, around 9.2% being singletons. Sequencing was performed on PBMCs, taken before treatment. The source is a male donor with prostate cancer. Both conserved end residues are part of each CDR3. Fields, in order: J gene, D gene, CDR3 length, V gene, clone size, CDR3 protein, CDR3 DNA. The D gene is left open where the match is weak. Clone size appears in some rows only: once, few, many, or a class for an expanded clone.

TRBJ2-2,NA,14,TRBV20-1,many,CSAGGTTNTGELFF,TGCAGTGCCGGCGGCACGACGAACACCGGGGAGCTGTTTTTT
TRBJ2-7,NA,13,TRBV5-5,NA,CASSLTSEYEQYF,TGTGCCAGCAGCTTAACGAGCGAGTACGAGCAGTACTTC
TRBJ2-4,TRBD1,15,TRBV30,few,CAWAGTVLAKNIQYF,TGTGCCTGGGCCGGGACAGTTCTAGCCAAAAACATTCAGTACTTC
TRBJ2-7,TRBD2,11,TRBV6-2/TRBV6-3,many,CASGRGGEQYF,TGTGCCAGCGGGAGGGGTGGCGAGCAGTACTTC
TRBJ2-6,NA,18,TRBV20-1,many,CSARPPTGVRSGANVLTF,TGCAGTGCTAGACCCCCCACGGGGGTCCGCTCTGGGGCCAACGTCCTGACTTTC
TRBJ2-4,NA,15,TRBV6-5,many,CASSYSRGTVNIQYF,TGTGCCAGCAGTTACTCGAGGGGTACGGTAAACATTCAGTACTTC
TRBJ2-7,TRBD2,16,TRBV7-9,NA,CASSGPGTSGDFEQYF,TGTGCCAGCAGCGGACCCGGGACTAGCGGGGATTTCGAGCAGTACTTC
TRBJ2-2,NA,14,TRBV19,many,CASSQDRNTGELFF,TGTGCCAGTAGTCAGGACAGAAACACCGGGGAGCTGTTTTTT
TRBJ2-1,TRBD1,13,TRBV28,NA,CASHRGAYNEQFF,TGTGCCAGCCACAGGGGGGCCTACAATGAGCAGTTCTTC
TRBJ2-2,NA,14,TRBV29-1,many,CSAQPPGRTGELFF,TGCAGCGCCCAACCCCCTGGACGCACCGGGGAGCTGTTTTTT
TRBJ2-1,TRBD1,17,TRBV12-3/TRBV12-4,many,CASSLAPGQGSGNEQFF,TGTGCCAGCAGTTTAGCTCCGGGACAGGGTAGCGGCAATGAGCAGTTCTTC
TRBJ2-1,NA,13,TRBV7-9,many,CASSLQGVNEQFF,TGTGCCAGCAGCTTACAGGGTGTCAATGAGCAGTTCTTC
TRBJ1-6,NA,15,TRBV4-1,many,CASSQDFSKNSPLHF,TGCGCCAGCAGCCAAGACTTCAGTAAGAATTCACCCCTCCACTTT
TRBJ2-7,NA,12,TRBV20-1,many,CSARDQLGEQYF,TGCAGTGCTAGAGATCAGTTGGGCGAGCAGTACTTC
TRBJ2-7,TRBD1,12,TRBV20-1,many,CSARQGAYEQYF,TGCAGTGCTAGACAGGGGGCCTACGAGCAGTACTTC
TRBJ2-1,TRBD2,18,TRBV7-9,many,CASSLPPRLAGGRNEQFF,TGTGCCAGCAGCTTACCTCCGAGACTAGCGGGAGGGAGGAATGAGCAGTTCTTC
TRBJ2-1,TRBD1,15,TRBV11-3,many,CASSPGTVVRNEQFF,TGTGCCAGCAGCCCCGGGACAGTTGTACGCAATGAGCAGTTCTTC
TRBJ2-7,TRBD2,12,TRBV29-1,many,CSISGGVYEQYF,TGCAGTATAAGCGGGGGGGTGTACGAGCAGTACTTC
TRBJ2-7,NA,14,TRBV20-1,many,CSALTPRSSYEQYF,TGCAGTGCTCTCACTCCTCGCTCCTCCTACGAGCAGTACTTC
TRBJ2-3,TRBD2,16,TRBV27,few,CASSLGAGERTDTQYF,TGTGCCAGCAGTTTAGGTGCGGGAGAACGGACAGATACGCAGTATTTT
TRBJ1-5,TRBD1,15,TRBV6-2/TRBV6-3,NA,CASSELGGDSQPQHF,TGTGCCAGCAGTGAATTGGGGGGGGACAGTCAGCCCCAGCATTTT
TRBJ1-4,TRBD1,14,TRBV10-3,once,CAISGTGPNEKLFF,TGTGCCATCAGTGGGACAGGGCCTAATGAAAAACTGTTTTTT
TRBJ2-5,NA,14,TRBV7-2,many,CASSPVLASETQYF,TGTGCCAGCAGCCCCGTCCTAGCCTCGGAGACCCAGTACTTC
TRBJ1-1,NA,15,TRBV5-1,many,CASRKSGPENTEAFF,TGCGCCAGCAGGAAATCAGGGCCAGAGAACACTGAAGCTTTCTTT
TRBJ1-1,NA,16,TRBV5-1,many,CASSLDQGLRNTEAFF,TGCGCCAGCAGCTTGGACCAGGGGCTACGGAACACTGAAGCTTTCTTT
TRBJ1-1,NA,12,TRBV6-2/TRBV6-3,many,CASRRGNTEAFF,TGTGCCAGCCGCAGGGGGAACACTGAAGCTTTCTTT
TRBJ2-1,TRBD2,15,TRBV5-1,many,CASSLSLAEDGEQFF,TGCGCCAGCAGCTTGTCGCTAGCGGAGGACGGTGAGCAGTTCTTC
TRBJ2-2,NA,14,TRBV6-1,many,CASSEWQSTGELFF,TGTGCCAGCAGTGAATGGCAGTCTACCGGGGAGCTGTTTTTT
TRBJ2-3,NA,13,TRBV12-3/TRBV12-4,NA,CASRNSGTDTQYF,TGTGCCAGCAGAAACTCCGGGACAGATACGCAGTATTTT
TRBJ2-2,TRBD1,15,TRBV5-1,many,CASSQQGLATGELFF,TGCGCCAGCAGCCAACAGGGGTTGGCCACCGGGGAGCTGTTTTTT
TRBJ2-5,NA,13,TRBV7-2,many,CASSLPGMETQYF,TGTGCCAGCAGCTTACCAGGGATGGAGACCCAGTACTTC
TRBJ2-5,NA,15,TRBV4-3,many,CASSQEWGGQETQYF,TGCGCCAGCAGCCAAGAATGGGGCGGTCAAGAGACCCAGTACTTC
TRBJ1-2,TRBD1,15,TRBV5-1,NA,CASSISEGALRQNTF,TGCGCCAGCAGCATCTCGGAGGGGGCCTTACGGCAGAACACCTTC
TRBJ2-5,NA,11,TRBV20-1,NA,CSARDQETQYF,TGCAGTGCTAGAGATCAGGAGACCCAGTACTTC
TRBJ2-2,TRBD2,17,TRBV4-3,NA,CASSQASGRAGTGELFF,TGCGCCAGCAGCCAGGCTAGCGGGAGGGCCGGCACCGGGGAGCTGTTTTTT
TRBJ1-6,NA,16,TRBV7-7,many,CASSAPRVFYNSPLHF,TGTGCCAGCAGCGCGCCCCGGGTCTTCTATAATTCACCCCTCCACTTT
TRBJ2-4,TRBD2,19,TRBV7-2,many,CASSLVFSGSAGGDHIQYF,TGTGCCAGCAGCTTAGTGTTTAGTGGGTCTGCGGGAGGAGATCACATTCAGTACTTC
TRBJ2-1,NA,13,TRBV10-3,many,CAISGETENEQFF,TGTGCCATCAGTGGGGAGACTGAAAATGAGCAGTTCTTC
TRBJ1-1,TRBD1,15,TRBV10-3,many,CAISRGQDLNTEAFF,TGTGCCATCAGTAGAGGACAGGACCTGAACACTGAAGCTTTCTTT
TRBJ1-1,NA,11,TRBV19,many,CVSHSYTEAFF,TGTGTTAGCCACAGTTACACTGAAGCTTTCTTT
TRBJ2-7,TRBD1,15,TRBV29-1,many,CSATTTGGRTYEQYF,TGCAGCGCTACCACGACAGGGGGCAGGACCTACGAGCAGTACTTC
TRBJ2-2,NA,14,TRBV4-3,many,CASSQDSGTGELFF,TGCGCCAGCAGCCAAGATTCCGGGACCGGGGAGCTGTTTTTT
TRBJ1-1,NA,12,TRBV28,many,CASSRSVPEAFF,TGTGCCAGCAGTCGGTCTGTGCCTGAAGCTTTCTTT
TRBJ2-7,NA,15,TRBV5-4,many,CASSLGQSISYEQYF,TGTGCCAGCAGCTTGGGGCAGAGCATCTCCTACGAGCAGTACTTC
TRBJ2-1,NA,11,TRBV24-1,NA,CATSENSEQFF,TGTGCCACCAGTGAAAATAGTGAGCAGTTCTTC
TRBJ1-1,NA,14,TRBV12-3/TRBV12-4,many,CASSLAGANTEAFF,TGTGCCAGCAGTTTAGCGGGGGCTAACACTGAAGCTTTCTTT
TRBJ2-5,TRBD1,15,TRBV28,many,CASSPRQGRIETQYF,TGTGCCAGCAGCCCTCGACAGGGTCGCATAGAGACCCAGTACTTC
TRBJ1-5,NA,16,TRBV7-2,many,CASSLGGAGSNQPQHF,TGTGCCAGCAGCTTAGGGGGGGCTGGTAGCAATCAGCCCCAGCATTTT
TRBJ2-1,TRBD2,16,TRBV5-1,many,CASSKVAGRPYNEQFF,TGCGCCAGCAGCAAGGTAGCGGGGAGGCCTTACAATGAGCAGTTCTTC
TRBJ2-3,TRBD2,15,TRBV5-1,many,CASSWGSREADTQYF,TGCGCCAGCAGCTGGGGGTCTCGGGAGGCAGATACGCAGTATTTT
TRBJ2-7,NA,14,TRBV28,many,CASSSTGPDYEQYF,TGTGCCAGCAGTTCCACAGGGCCTGACTACGAGCAGTACTTC
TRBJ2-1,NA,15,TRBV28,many,CASSFSGNFDNEQFF,TGTGCCAGCAGTTTCTCAGGGAATTTCGACAATGAGCAGTTCTTC
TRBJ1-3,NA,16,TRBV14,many,CASSQGKGSTGNTIYF,TGTGCCAGCAGCCAAGGCAAGGGCTCCACTGGAAACACCATATATTTT
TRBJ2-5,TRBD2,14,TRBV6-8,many,CASTGTSGSETQYF,TGTGCCAGCACAGGGACTAGCGGGAGTGAGACCCAGTACTTC